The 13 T cell receptor beta chains listed next were all sequenced from one sample in a study of lymphopenia after photon versus proton radiotherapy. The assay was immunoSEQ multiplex PCR, and TCRdb's table has in-frame clones only and misses some. This table has approximately 20,000 clones, roughly nine tenths appearing once. The sample consisted of peripheral blood, taken from a patient treated with proton-based radiotherapy. The source is a man aged 70 or older with pancreatic cancer.

This clone was detected only once. The V call is TRBV15, the J call TRBJ2-2; D is undetermined. This CDR3 contains 13 residues. Germline loops: CDR1 LNHNV, CDR2 YYDKDF (reference sequence). Trimming cost V 5 bases and J 4 bases, with 8 bases left between them. The CDR3 loop reads CATSARPTGELFF. Here the CDR3 DNA reads TGTGCCACCAGCGCACGACCCACCGGGGAGCTGTTTTTT. Combining the CDR3 with reference TRBV15 and TRBJ2-2 gives the whole variable domain DAMVIQNPRYQVTQFGKPVTLSCSQTLNHNVMYWYQQKSSQAPKLLFHYYDKDFNNEADTPDNFQSRRPNTSFCFLDIRSPGLGDTAMYLCATSARPTGELFFGEGSRLTVL.

The V and J genes are TRBV30 and TRBJ2-7; TRBD2 matches 7 bases. The ends lost 7 bases at V and 2 bases at J; junction bases unmatched: 11. Germline assignment: CDR1 GTSNPN and CDR2 SVGIG (reference sequence). The CDR3 spans 14 residues. The CDR3 is CALSGEGPTYEQYF. CDR3 nucleotide sequence: TGTGCCTTATCCGGGGAGGGGCCCACCTACGAGCAGTACTTC.

Written as DNA, the CDR3 is TGCGCCAGCAGCTTGGGTGGGACGGGTGCCTACAATGAGCAGTTCTTC. As protein: CASSLGGTGAYNEQFF. The gene calls are TRBV5-1 and TRBJ2-1; D is possibly TRBD1 or TRBD2 (5 bases each). V was pared by 0 bases and J by 2 bases, with 12 bases between. The CDR3 runs 16 residues. The germline V gene has CDR1 SGHRS and CDR2 YFSETQ.

This rearrangement joins TRBV11-3 to TRBJ1-2; the D is unclear. CDR3 size: 13 residues. V gave up 0 bases and J gave up 3 bases, with 5 bases separating them. From germline, CDR1 is SGHNT and CDR2 YENEEA. The chain's CDR3 is CASSLELYYGYTF. CDR3 coding DNA: TGTGCCAGCAGCTTAGAACTGTACTATGGCTACACCTTC. Full variable domain (rest looked up from reference TRBV11-3 and TRBJ1-2): EAGVVQSPRYKIIEKKQPVAFWCNPISGHNTLYWYLQNLGQGPELLIRYENEEAVDDSQLPKDRFSAERLKGVDSTLKIQPAELGDSAVYLCASSLELYYGYTFGSGTRLTVV.

The chain has TRBV9 and TRBJ2-1; 11 bases match TRBD2. Looked up from germline, CDR1 is SGDLS and CDR2 is YYNGEE. The CDR3 length is 13 residues. The J segment lost 11 bases and the V segment lost 0 bases, leaving 1 base of the junction unmatched. CDR3 amino acids: CASSVGLAGKQFF. CDR3 DNA sequence: TGTGCCAGCAGCGTAGGACTAGCGGGGAAGCAGTTCTTC.

The chain combines TRBV27 with TRBJ1-2, with D tentatively TRBD1 (6 bases). V was shortened by 8 bases and J by 7 bases, with 20 bases between the two germline ends. This CDR3 is 14 amino acids long. CDR1 and CDR2 (germline): MNHEY, SMNVEV (reference sequence). The CDR3 sequence is CASFGGLLFRGYTF. Here the CDR3 DNA reads TGTGCCAGCTTTGGGGGCCTTTTATTTCGTGGCTACACCTTC.

In DNA, the CDR3 is TGCGCCAGCAGCTTGGGGCTAGCGTATTACCAAGAGACCCAGTACTTC. Translation gives CASSLGLAYYQETQYF. The chain carries TRBV5-1 and TRBJ2-5; TRBD2 might be the D (6 bases). Trimming shortened V by 0 bases and J by 0 bases, and 12 bases separated the two germline ends. The CDR3 runs 16 residues. Germline CDR1 and CDR2: SGHRS and YFSETQ.

The V call is TRBV6-1, the J call TRBJ2-5; 7 nucleotides match TRBD2. J lost 2 bases, V lost 2 bases, and 2 bases had no gene match. Germline V gene sequence: CDR1 MNHNS, CDR2 SASEGT. The CDR3 covers 14 residues. This CDR3 reads CASSESGGQETQYF. DNA for the CDR3: TGTGCCAGCAGTGAATCGGGGGGACAAGAGACCCAGTACTTC.

The chain combines TRBV15 with TRBJ1-6; TRBD1 is a possible D gene (6 bases). Looked up from germline, CDR1 is LNHNV and CDR2 is YYDKDF (reference sequence). Trimming took 5 bases from V and 8 from J, leaving 16 bases between them. The CDR3 is made up of 15 amino acids. The CDR3 DNA is TGTGCCACCAGCGGACGAGAGGGGGGGGATTCACCCCTCCACTTT. Encoded protein: CATSGREGGDSPLHF. The variable domain in full, with the rest retrieved from reference TRBV15 and TRBJ1-6, is DAMVIQNPRYQVTQFGKPVTLSCSQTLNHNVMYWYQQKSSQAPKLLFHYYDKDFNNEADTPDNFQSRRPNTSFCFLDIRSPGLGDTAMYLCATSGREGGDSPLHFGNGTRLTVT.

The rearrangement uses TRBV30 and TRBJ1-2; perhaps TRBD1 as D (5 bases). The CDR3 runs 14 residues. Germline V lookup: CDR1 GTSNPN, CDR2 SVGIG (reference sequence). V was cut by 3 bases and J by 8 bases, with 19 bases left in between. The CDR3 protein is CAWSVPVLGGGYTF. CDR3 in DNA: TGTGCCTGGAGCGTCCCAGTGCTTGGGGGAGGCTACACCTTC.

The rearrangement uses TRBV11-2 and TRBJ2-3, with TRBD1 matching 7 bases. The CDR3 is 17 residues long. Unmatched junction bases numbered 15, after V lost 5 bases and J lost 4 bases. Germline V gene lookup returns CDR1 SGHAT and CDR2 FQNNGV. Here the CDR3 DNA reads TGTGCCAGCAGCCTCCCCTCACTGACAGGGTCCCCAGATACGCAGTATTTT. Translated, it gives CASSLPSLTGSPDTQYF.

CDR3 sequence: CASSPGQGARVEAFF. In DNA, the CDR3 is TGTGCCAGCAGCCCCGGACAGGGGGCGAGGGTTGAAGCTTTCTTT. This sequence joins TRBV11-1 and TRBJ1-1; the match to TRBD1 covers 11 bases. This CDR3 is 15 amino acids long. V was pared by 5 bases and J by 7 bases, with 9 bases of the junction left unmatched. Looked up from germline, CDR1 is SGHAT and CDR2 is FQDESV (reference sequence).

The chain has TRBV7-9 and TRBJ1-1; D is uncertain. The CDR3 totals 14 residues. The V end was cut by 0 bases, the J end by 4 bases, with 9 bases between. Looked up from germline, CDR1 is SEHNR and CDR2 is FQNEAQ (reference sequence). CDR3 nucleotides: TGTGCCAGCAGCTTAGCGTCGGGAGGCACTGAAGCTTTCTTT. The encoded protein is CASSLASGGTEAFF.